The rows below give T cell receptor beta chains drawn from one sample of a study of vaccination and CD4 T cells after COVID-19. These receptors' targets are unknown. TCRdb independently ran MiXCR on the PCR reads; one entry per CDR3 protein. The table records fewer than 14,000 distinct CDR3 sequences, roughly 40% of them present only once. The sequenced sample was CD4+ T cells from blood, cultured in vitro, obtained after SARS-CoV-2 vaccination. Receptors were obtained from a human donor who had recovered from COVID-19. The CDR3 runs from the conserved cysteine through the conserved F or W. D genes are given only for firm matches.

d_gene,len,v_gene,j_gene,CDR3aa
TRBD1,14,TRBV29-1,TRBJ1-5,CSVRTGVSNQPQHF
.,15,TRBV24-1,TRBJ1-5,CATSDSRAGNQPQHF
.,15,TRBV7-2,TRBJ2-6,CASSSYLSGANVLTF
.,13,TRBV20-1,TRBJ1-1,CSALESWGAEAFF
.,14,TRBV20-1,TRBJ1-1,CSTRDLGGGTEAFF
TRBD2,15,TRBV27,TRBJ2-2,CASSSSGRRGGELFF
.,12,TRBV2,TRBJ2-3,CVPKGETDTQYF
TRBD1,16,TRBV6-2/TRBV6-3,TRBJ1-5,CASSYIRLTGGEPQHF
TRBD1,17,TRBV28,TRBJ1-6,CASSPTQGATYNSPLHF
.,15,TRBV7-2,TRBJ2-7,CASSSSGPSSYEQYF
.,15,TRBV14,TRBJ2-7,CASSQDPRFSYEQYF
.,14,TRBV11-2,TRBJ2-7,CASSTSLQGNEQYF
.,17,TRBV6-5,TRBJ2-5,CASSYLAGGRGQETQYF
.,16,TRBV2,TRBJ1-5,CASISGRGYSNQPQHF
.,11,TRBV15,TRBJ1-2,CATAGNYGYTF
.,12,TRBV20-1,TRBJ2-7,CSFRRWGPEQYF
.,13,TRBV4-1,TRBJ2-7,CASSRQEGYEQYF
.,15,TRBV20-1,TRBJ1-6,CSARVRLGVGSPLHF
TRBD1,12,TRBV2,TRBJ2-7,CASRDRAYEQYF
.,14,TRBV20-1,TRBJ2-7,CSARSGRSSYEQYF
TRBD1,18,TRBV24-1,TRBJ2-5,CATSDSAGQGDFQETQYF
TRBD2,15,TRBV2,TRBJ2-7,CASSPRTSGIYEQYF
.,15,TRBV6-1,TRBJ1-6,CASTADRALNSPLHF
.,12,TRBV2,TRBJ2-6,CASSVTSGVLTF
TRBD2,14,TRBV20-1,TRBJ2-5,CSARSLGTSGTEYF
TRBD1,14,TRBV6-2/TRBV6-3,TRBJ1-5,CASRPTGVGQPQHF
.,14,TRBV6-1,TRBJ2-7,CASSQTGPPYEQYF
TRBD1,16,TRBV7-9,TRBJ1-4,CASSKGVEGANEKLFF
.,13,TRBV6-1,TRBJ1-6,CASTPRDNAPLHF
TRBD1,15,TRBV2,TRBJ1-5,CASSGTGLSNQPQHF
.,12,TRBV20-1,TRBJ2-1,CSAIVGYNEQFF
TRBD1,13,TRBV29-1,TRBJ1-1,CSVRTGWDTEAFF
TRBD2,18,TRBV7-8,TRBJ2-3,CASSLSMGSGSFRDTQYF
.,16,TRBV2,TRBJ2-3,CASSETRGRGTDTQYF
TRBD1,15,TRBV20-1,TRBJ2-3,CSALGTGSPTDTQYF
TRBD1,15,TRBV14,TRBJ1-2,CASSQAEGRGHGYTF
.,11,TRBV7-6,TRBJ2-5,CASSPRETQYF
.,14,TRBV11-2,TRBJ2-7,CASSHPAGSYEQYF
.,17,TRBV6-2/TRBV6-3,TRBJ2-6,CASTPILGGSGANVLTF
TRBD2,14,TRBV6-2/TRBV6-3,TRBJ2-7,CASGFWLAGGEQYF